The 11 T cell receptor beta chains listed next were all sequenced from one sample in a study of a mutant IDH1 vaccine in newly diagnosed glioma. No antigen has been identified for these receptors. Regarding time point: week 47, end of study. A single vaccine dose contained 300 ug of mutant IDH1 20-mer peptide, and topical imiquimod was used with it. Sequencing was performed with immunoSEQ multiplex PCR; in TCRdb, only in-frame clones are kept and a portion is missing. The sample holds approximately 84,000 clones, 75% to 90% seen once. The sample consisted of PBMCs, taken from a glioma patient whose treatment included an IDH1 peptide vaccine. These receptors all come from a man in his forties or fifties with glioma.

The chain carries TRBV6-1 and TRBJ2-5, with D tentatively TRBD1 (5 bases). The CDR3 length is 15 residues. The V end was cut by 6 bases, the J end by 4 bases, with 18 bases between. Germline V lookup: CDR1 MNHNS, CDR2 SASEGT. The CDR3 reads CASRQSVRVRETQYF. As DNA, the CDR3 is TGTGCCAGCAGACAATCGGTCAGGGTGAGAGAGACCCAGTACTTC.

The V and J genes are TRBV28 and TRBJ2-5, with 8 bases lining up with TRBD1. Germline loops: CDR1 MDHEN, CDR2 SYDVKM. The CDR3 contains 13 residues. The trim removed 6 bases at V and 5 bases at J, leaving 5 bases unmatched. Here the CDR3 reads CASSSRGPETQYF. CDR3 DNA: TGTGCCAGCAGCAGCAGGGGGCCGGAGACCCAGTACTTC.

The V gene is TRBV10-3, the J gene TRBJ2-1, with a possible D match to TRBD1 (5 bases). CDR3 size: 15 residues. CDR1 and CDR2 from the germline V gene are ENHRY and SYGVKD. Trimming cost V 2 bases and J 3 bases, with 11 bases left between them. The CDR3 region is CAISEEGQGYNEQFF. The CDR3, as DNA: TGTGCCATCAGTGAGGAAGGGCAGGGCTACAATGAGCAGTTCTTC.

The chain combines TRBV5-1 with TRBJ1-1; D unresolved. V was shortened by 1 base and J by 1 base, with 8 bases between the two germline ends. This CDR3 contains 14 residues. In germline, CDR1 is SGHRS, CDR2 YFSETQ. CDR3 sequence (DNA): TGCGCCAGCAGCTTGAACACGGGGAACACTGAAGCTTTCTTT. Translating it yields CASSLNTGNTEAFF.

The J gene is TRBJ1-1, the V gene TRBV19; D is ambiguous. The CDR3 runs 13 residues. Germline V gene lookup returns CDR1 LNHDA and CDR2 SQIVND (reference sequence). Trimming removed 5 bases from V and 2 bases from J, with 9 bases in between. Here the CDR3 DNA reads TGTGCCAGTAGTGCCCGACGAAACACTGAAGCTTTCTTT. This sequence encodes CASSARRNTEAFF.

V usage is TRBV4-3 and J usage is TRBJ2-3; no reliable D call. This CDR3 spans 13 amino acids. The germline V and J ends were trimmed by 4 bases and 4 bases, with 9 bases remaining between them. Germline assignment: CDR1 LGHNA and CDR2 YSLEER. The CDR3 reads CASSRDSADTQYF. The CDR3 region has the DNA TGCGCCAGCAGCCGAGATTCCGCAGATACGCAGTATTTT.

This chain joins TRBV4-3 and TRBJ1-1; 8 bases align to TRBD1. There are 16 residues in the CDR3. Germline-derived CDR1 and CDR2 are LGHNA and YSLEER. V dropped 0 bases and J dropped 3; count of bases not matched to a gene: 6. CDR3 protein: CASSQEPTGAYTEAFF. The CDR3 region has the DNA TGCGCCAGCAGCCAAGAACCGACAGGGGCGTACACTGAAGCTTTCTTT.

CDR3 protein: CASSGGGAGGRTGELFF. The CDR3 DNA reads TGTGCCAGCAGCGGGGGCGGAGCAGGGGGCCGCACCGGGGAGCTGTTTTTT. V and J are TRBV5-4 and TRBJ2-2, with 8 bases matching TRBD1. Germline V gene sequence: CDR1 SGHNT, CDR2 YYREEE (reference sequence). With V trimmed by 4 bases and J by 4 bases, 12 bases remained unmatched. The CDR3 covers 17 residues.

The chain's CDR3 is CASSYVFNNREYF. CDR3 sequence (DNA): TGTGCCAGCAGTTACGTCTTCAATAACCGGGAGTACTTC. The chain has TRBV6-5 and TRBJ2-5; D gene unclear. V lost 2 bases and J 12 bases, leaving 16 bases between the germline ends. The CDR3 is 13 residues long. The germline CDR1 and CDR2 sequences are MNHEY and SVGAGI.

The J gene is TRBJ1-1, the V gene TRBV6-1; D gene uncertain. This CDR3 spans 10 amino acids. Germline V gene sequence: CDR1 MNHNS, CDR2 SASEGT. Between the trimmed V and J ends, which lost 6 bases and 11 bases, there was a span of 10 bases. CDR3 amino acids: CASSPNTAFF. The CDR3 DNA reads TGTGCCAGCAGCCCTAACACGGCTTTCTTT.

The chain combines TRBV11-2 with TRBJ1-2; no clear D. Trimming removed 0 bases from V and 7 bases from J, with 15 bases in between. The V gene's germline CDR1 is SGHAT and CDR2 FQNNGV. This CDR3 region has 15 residues. The CDR3 region is CASSLETLGGSGYTF. DNA of the CDR3: TGTGCCAGCAGCTTAGAAACGCTCGGAGGGTCTGGCTACACCTTC. The complete variable domain, with remaining parts taken from reference TRBV11-2 and TRBJ1-2, reads EAGVAQSPRYKIIEKRQSVAFWCNPISGHATLYWYQQILGQGPKLLIQFQNNGVVDDSQLPKDRFSAERLKGVDSTLKIQPAKLEDSAVYLCASSLETLGGSGYTFGSGTRLTVV.